This T cell receptor (beta chain) emerged from a study of T-cell memory formation after mild COVID-19. General observations from the study: Pre-infection memory held some responding clones, suggesting pre-existing cross-reactive T cells responded. Clones which contracted sat mainly in CM and EM if CD4+, and in EMRA if CD8+. There was a balanced CD4/CD8 profile in clones contracting day 15 to 85, and later expanders leaned CD4+.

Remarks on this clonotype: No antigen is known for it.

A 5'RACE reaction primed in the constant segment made cDNA libraries of TCR alpha and TCR beta, and these carried sample barcodes and UMIs. TCRdb independently ran MiXCR on the 5' RACE reads; one entry per CDR3 protein. The repertoire holds a few hundred thousand distinct CDR3 sequences, 13% to 15% seen once, with roughly 22% in the top ten. The receptor was derived from a man younger than 35 who had mild COVID-19 (a few samples of this study predate the infection). Cell type and time point are not known. The source material was PBMCs or a T cell subset sorted from them (not recorded which).

CDR3 amino acids: CASSLGGGAGTDTQYF. In DNA form, the CDR3 reads TGTGCCAGCAGCTTAGGCGGGGGCGCTGGCACAGATACGCAGTATTTT. The J gene is TRBJ2-3, the V gene TRBV7-9, with TRBD2 as a possible D gene (7 bases). The CDR3 loop spans 16 amino acids. Trimming shortened V by 1 base and J by 1 base, and 12 bases separated the two germline ends. CDR1 and CDR2 (germline): SEHNR, FQNEAQ (reference sequence).